The T cell receptor beta chain described here comes from a study of cytomegalovirus exposure and HLA in healthy donors. About the study: There were 90 million to 140 million unique TCR beta sequences, drawn from 150 million to 200 million T cells, in an earlier analysis.

Whole-study findings and limits: Links to common viral pathogens appeared, in a later analysis, for several of the most significant clusters. A later analysis found that most CMV-associated TCR beta chains appeared HLA-restricted. In a later analysis, TCR beta V- and J-gene trimming was associated with a missense DCLRE1C variant.

A few counts support this clone. As yet, its antigen is unknown. This CDR3 comprises 15 residues. The germline CDR1 and CDR2 sequences are MGHRA and YSYEKL. V lost 1 base to trimming and J lost 5 bases, with 12 bases between them. Primers: 60 Vbeta forward and 13 Jbeta reverse. Here immunoSEQ multiplex PCR was the method, and the copy in TCRdb shows in-frame clones only, minus some. The sample records about 140,000 clones, around 80% being singletons. The clonotype originates from a female donor in good health and CMV-seronegative. The chain combines TRBV4-1 with TRBJ1-5; tentative D call: TRBD1 (5 bases). Sequenced material: PBMCs. The CDR3 loop reads CASSQGQGGYQPQHF. CDR3 coding DNA: TGCGCCAGCAGCCAAGGGCAGGGAGGGTATCAGCCCCAGCATTTT.